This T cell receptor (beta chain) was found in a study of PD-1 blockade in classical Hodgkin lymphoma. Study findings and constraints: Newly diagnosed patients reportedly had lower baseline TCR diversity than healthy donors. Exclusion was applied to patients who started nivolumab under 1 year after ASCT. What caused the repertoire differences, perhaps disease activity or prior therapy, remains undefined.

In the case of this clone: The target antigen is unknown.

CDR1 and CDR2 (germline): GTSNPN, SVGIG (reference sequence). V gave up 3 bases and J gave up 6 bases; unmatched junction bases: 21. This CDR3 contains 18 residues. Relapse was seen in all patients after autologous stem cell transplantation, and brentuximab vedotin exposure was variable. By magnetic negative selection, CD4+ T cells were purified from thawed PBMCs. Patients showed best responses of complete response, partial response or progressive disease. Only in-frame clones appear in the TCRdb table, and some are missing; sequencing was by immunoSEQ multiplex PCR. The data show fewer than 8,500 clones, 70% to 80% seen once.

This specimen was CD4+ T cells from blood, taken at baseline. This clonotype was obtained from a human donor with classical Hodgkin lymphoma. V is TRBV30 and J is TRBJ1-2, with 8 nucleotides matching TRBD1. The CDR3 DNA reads TGTGCCTGGAGCATTCCTTTCGTCTCGGCAGGGGGCAGGGATGGCTACACCTTC. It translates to CAWSIPFVSAGGRDGYTF.